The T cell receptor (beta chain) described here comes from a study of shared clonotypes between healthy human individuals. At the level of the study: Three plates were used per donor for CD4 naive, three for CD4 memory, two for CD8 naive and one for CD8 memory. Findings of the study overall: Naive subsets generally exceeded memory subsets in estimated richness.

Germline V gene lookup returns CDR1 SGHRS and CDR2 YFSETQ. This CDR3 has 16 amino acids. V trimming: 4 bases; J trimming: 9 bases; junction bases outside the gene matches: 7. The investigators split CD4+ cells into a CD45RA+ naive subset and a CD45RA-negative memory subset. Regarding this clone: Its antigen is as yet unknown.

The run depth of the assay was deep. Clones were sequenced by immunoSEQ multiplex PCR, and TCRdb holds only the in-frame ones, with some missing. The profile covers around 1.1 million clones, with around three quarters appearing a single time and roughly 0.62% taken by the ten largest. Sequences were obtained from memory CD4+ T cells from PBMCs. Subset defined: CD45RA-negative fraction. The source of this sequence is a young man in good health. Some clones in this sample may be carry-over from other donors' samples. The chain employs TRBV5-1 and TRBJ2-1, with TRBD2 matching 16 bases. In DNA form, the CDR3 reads TGCGCCAGCAGCCCGCCGGGACTAGCGGGAGGGGTTGAGCAGTTCTTC. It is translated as CASSPPGLAGGVEQFF.